This TCR beta chain emerged from a study of T-cell reconstitution after alpha-beta-depleted transplantation in children. Germline CDR1 LNHDA, CDR2 SQIVND (reference sequence). Trimming shortened V by 4 bases and J by 5 bases, and 11 bases separated the two germline ends. This CDR3 is built from 13 residues. Preparing the TCRbeta library involved the use of unique molecular identifiers. MiXCR, applied by TCRdb to the PCR reads, yields one record per CDR3 protein. Seen here are 600,000 to 700,000 distinct CDR3 sequences, roughly 15% observed once, and the top ten hold 1.1%. This sequence originates from a human donor who donated a stem cell graft to a child with acute myeloid leukemia. The J gene is TRBJ1-2, the V gene TRBV19; D ambiguous. The sample here was PBMCs from the stem cell graft donor, taken from the stem cell graft. CDR3 sequence reads: CASSNLAGYGYTF. CDR3 coding DNA: TGTGCCAGTAGTAATCTGGCAGGTTATGGCTACACCTTC.